This T cell receptor (beta chain) was sequenced during a study of blood T cell repertoires in COVID-19. At the level of the study: T cells, B-cell-depleted T cells, or PBMCs supplied cDNA or gDNA.

TCRdb's copy holds only in-frame clones and misses some; the assay was immunoSEQ multiplex PCR. The sample records 470,000 or so clones, around 85% being singletons. This CDR3 has 15 amino acids. V was pared by 2 bases and J by 5 bases, with 6 bases of the junction left unmatched. Germline loops: CDR1 SNHLY, CDR2 FYNNEI. Sample: peripheral blood. The genes are TRBV2 and TRBJ2-3; 8 nucleotides match TRBD1. The TCR sequence derives from a human donor in a cohort sampled during active COVID-19. The CDR3 sequence: CASSEQTGGLDTQYF. In DNA form, the CDR3 reads TGTGCCAGCAGTGAACAAACAGGGGGATTAGATACGCAGTATTTT.